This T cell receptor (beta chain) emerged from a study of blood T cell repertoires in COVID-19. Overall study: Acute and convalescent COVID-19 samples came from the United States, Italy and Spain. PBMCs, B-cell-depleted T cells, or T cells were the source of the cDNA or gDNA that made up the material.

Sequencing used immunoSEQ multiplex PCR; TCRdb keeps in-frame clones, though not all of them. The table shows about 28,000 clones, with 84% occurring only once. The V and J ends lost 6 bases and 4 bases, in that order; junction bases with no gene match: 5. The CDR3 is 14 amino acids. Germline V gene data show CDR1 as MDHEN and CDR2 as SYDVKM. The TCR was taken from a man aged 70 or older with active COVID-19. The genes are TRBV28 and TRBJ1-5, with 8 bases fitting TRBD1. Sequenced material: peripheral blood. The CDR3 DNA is TGTGCCAGCAGGATGACAGGGGAAAATCAGCCCCAGCATTTT. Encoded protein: CASRMTGENQPQHF.